This T cell receptor (beta chain) was obtained from a study of naive and memory T cell subsets. V lost 4 bases and J lost 7, with 22 bases in between. The CDR3 has 17 residues. Germline V gene data show CDR1 as MNHEY and CDR2 as SVGAGI. Both TRBC1 and TRBC2 were covered by a beta constant-region primer of two equimolar oligonucleotides. TCRdb redid the calling of the UMI-ligation and nested PCR reads with MiXCR, one entry per CDR3 protein. The sample holds about 90,000 distinct CDR3 sequences; around 6.5% are singletons and the top ten take roughly 1.5%. This clonotype showed up just a few times. After CD4 positive bead selection, the CD4-negative fraction gave CD8 T cells.

The chain recombines TRBV6-5 with TRBJ1-4; D may be TRBD1 (6 bases). This TCR derives from a human donor in good health. The sequenced sample was central memory CD4+ T cells from blood. The CDR3 bases are TGTGCCAGCAGTTTTTTCCCGTCCGGGACACAAGGTGAAAAACTGTTTTTT. It codes for CASSFFPSGTQGEKLFF.